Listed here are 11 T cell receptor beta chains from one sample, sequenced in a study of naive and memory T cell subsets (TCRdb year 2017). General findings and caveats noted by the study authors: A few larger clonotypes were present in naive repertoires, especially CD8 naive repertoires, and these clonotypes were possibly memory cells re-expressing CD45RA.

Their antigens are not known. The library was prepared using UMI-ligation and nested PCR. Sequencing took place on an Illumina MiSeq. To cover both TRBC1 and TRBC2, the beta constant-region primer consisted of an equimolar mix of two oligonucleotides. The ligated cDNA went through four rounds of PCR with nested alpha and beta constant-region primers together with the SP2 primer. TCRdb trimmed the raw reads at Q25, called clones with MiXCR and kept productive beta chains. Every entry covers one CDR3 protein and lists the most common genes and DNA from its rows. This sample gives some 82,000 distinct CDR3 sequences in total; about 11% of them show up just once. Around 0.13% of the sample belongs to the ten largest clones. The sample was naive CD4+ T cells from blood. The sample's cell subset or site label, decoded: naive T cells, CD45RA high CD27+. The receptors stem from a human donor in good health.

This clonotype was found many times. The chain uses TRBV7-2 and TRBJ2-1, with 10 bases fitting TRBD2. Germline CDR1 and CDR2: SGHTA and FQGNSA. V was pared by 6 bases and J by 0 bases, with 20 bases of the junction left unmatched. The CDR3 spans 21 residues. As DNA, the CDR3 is TGTGCCAGCAGTTATGCCCTTAGTAGCGGGGGGCGCTGGAGCTCCTACAATGAGCAGTTCTTC. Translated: CASSYALSSGGRWSSYNEQFF. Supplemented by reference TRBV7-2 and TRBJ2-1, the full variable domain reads GAGVSQSPSNKVTEKGKDVELRCDPISGHTALYWYRQSLGQGLEFLIYFQGNSAPDKSGLPSDRFSAERTGGSVSTLTIQRTQQEDSAVYLCASSYALSSGGRWSSYNEQFFGPGTRLTVL.

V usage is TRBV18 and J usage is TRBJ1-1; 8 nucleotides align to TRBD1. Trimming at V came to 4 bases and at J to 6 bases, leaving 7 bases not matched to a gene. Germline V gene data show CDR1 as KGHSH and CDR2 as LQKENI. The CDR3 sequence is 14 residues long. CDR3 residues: CASSLGQGLAEAFF. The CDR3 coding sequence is TGTGCCAGCTCACTCGGACAGGGTTTGGCTGAAGCTTTCTTT.

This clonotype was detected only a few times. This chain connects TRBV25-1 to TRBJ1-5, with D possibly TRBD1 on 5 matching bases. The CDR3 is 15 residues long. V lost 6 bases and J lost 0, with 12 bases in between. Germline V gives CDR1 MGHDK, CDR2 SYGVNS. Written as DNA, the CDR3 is TGTGCCAGCAGAGCGGCAGGGAATAGCAATCAGCCCCAGCATTTT. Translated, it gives CASRAAGNSNQPQHF.

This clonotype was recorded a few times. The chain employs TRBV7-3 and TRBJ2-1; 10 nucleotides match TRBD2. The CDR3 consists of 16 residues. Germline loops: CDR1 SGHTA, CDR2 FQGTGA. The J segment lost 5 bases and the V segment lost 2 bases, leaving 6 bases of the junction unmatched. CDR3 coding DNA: TGTGCCAGCAGCTTACGCCTAGCGGGGGTAGACAATGAGCAGTTCTTC. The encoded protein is CASSLRLAGVDNEQFF.

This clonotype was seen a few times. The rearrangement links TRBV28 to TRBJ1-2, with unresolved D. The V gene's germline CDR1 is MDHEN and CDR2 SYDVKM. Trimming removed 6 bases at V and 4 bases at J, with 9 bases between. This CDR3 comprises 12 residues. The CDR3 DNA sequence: TGTGCCAGCAGCCAAATCAGCTATGGCTACACCTTC. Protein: CASSQISYGYTF.

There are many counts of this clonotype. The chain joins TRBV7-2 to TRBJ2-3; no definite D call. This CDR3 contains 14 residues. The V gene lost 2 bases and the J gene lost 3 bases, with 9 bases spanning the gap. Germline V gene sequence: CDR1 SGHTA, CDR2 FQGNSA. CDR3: CASSLSFGTDTQYF. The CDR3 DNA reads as TGTGCCAGCAGCTTAAGTTTCGGGACAGATACGCAGTATTTT.

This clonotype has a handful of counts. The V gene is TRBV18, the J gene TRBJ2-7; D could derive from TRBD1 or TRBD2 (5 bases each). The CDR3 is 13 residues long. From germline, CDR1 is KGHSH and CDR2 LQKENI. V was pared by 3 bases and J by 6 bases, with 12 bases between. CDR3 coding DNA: TGTGCCAGCTCACCGCAAGAGAGGGGCGAGCAGTACTTC. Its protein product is CASSPQERGEQYF.

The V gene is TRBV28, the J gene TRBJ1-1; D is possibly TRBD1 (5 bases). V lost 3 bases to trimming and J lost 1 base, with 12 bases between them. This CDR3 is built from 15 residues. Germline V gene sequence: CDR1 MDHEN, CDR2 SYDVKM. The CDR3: CASSFPGRRNTEAFF. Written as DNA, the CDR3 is TGTGCCAGCAGTTTCCCGGGACGTAGGAACACTGAAGCTTTCTTT.

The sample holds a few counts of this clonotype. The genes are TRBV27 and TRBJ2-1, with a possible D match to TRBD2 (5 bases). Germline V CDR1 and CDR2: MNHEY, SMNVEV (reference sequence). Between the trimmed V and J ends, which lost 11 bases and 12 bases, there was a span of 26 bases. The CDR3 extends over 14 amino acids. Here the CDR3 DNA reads TGTGCCGCGCGTGGGGTGTCGCGGGTATCTGGGCAGTTCTTC. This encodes CAARGVSRVSGQFF.

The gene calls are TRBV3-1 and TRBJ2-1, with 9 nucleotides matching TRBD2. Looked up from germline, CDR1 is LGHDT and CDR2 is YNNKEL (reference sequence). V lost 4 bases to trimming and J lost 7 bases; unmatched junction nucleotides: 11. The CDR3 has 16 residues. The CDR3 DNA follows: TGTGCCAGCAGCCCGAGCGGGGGGACCCCTGGTAATGAGCAGTTCTTC. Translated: CASSPSGGTPGNEQFF.

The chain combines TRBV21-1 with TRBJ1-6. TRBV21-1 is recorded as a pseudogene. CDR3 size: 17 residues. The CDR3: CASSKVGESSYNSPLHF. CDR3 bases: TGTGCCAGCAGCAAAGTCGGAGAGAGCTCCTATAATTCACCCCTCCACTTT.